A single sample gave rise to the 32 T cell receptor beta chains below, sequenced in a study of technical replicates of blood from several donors. Sequencing used immunoSEQ multiplex PCR; TCRdb keeps in-frame clones, though not all of them. The sample has tens of thousands of clones, just under 95% seen once. Sequenced input: T cells isolated from PBMCs. These receptors were taken from a human donor in good health.

J is TRBJ2-5 and V is TRBV4-1, with TRBD1 identical over 8 bases. Germline-derived CDR1 and CDR2 are MGHRA and YSYEKL. With 3 bases clipped from V and 1 base from J, the junction kept 4 bases outside the gene matches. The CDR3 has 15 amino acids. This CDR3 reads CASSHRGQVQETQYF. CDR3 sequence (DNA): TGCGCCAGCAGCCACCGGGGACAGGTCCAAGAGACCCAGTACTTC.

This chain uses TRBV10-3 with TRBJ2-1, with 11 bases identical to TRBD2. V lost 5 bases and J lost 5; bases outside the gene matches: 8. The CDR3 is 16 amino acids. Germline V gene data show CDR1 as ENHRY and CDR2 as SYGVKD. The CDR3 region has the DNA TGTGCCATCAGTCCGATACTAGCGGGGGAACACAATGAGCAGTTCTTC. The encoded protein is CAISPILAGEHNEQFF.

This chain joins TRBV4-1 and TRBJ2-1, with 12 bases fitting TRBD2. V dropped 4 bases and J dropped 8; count of bases not matched to a gene: 12. Germline V gives CDR1 MGHRA, CDR2 YSYEKL. The CDR3 consists of 17 residues. CDR3 DNA sequence: TGCGCCAGCAGCCGGGACCTAGCGGGGGGGCCCCTCCATGAGCAGTTCTTC. It translates to CASSRDLAGGPLHEQFF.

The chain joins TRBV5-4 to TRBJ2-2; 8 nucleotides agree with TRBD1. Germline CDR1 SGHNT, CDR2 YYREEE (reference sequence). V was clipped by 4 bases and J by 2 bases; unmatched bases: 4. The CDR3 is made up of 15 amino acids. The CDR3 bases are TGTGCCAGCAGCCGGGGGACAGGAAACACCGGGGAGCTGTTTTTT. Amino acids: CASSRGTGNTGELFF.

The chain recombines TRBV19 with TRBJ2-7; 8 bases align to TRBD1. The CDR3 extends over 15 amino acids. J was trimmed by 2 bases and V by 6 bases; bases with no gene match: 9. Germline assignment: CDR1 LNHDA and CDR2 SQIVND (reference sequence). CDR3 coding DNA: TGTGCCAGTAGCTCCCTGACAGGGGCCACCTACGAGCAGTACTTC. This translates into CASSSLTGATYEQYF.

V usage is TRBV7-3 and J usage is TRBJ1-1; the D is unclear. This CDR3 spans 16 amino acids. Between the trimmed V and J ends, which lost 0 bases and 1 base, there was a span of 12 bases. Germline values: CDR1 SGHTA, CDR2 FQGTGA. This chain's CDR3 is CASSLTLLSPNTEAFF. CDR3 sequence (DNA): TGTGCCAGCAGCTTAACGTTACTTAGCCCGAACACTGAAGCTTTCTTT. Supplemented by reference TRBV7-3 and TRBJ1-1, the full variable domain reads GAGVSQTPSNKVTEKGKYVELRCDPISGHTALYWYRQSLGQGPEFLIYFQGTGAADDSGLPNDRFFAVRPEGSVSTLKIQRTERGDSAVYLCASSLTLLSPNTEAFFGQGTRLTVV.

In its sample, this clone was seen a few times. The chain recombines TRBV6-1 with TRBJ1-2; no reliable D call. Germline CDR1 reads MNHNS; CDR2 reads SASEGT. Trimming stripped 8 bases from V and 4 bases from J, with 11 bases between. This CDR3 comprises 12 residues. CDR3 sequence reads: CASVRQIYGYTF. Here the CDR3 DNA reads TGTGCCAGCGTAAGACAAATCTATGGCTACACCTTC.

The J gene is TRBJ2-1, the V gene TRBV13; the match to TRBD2 covers 10 bases. V dropped 5 bases and J dropped 9; count of bases not matched to a gene: 10. The CDR3 loop spans 15 amino acids. CDR1 and CDR2 from the germline V gene are PRHDT and FYEKMQ (reference sequence). Here the CDR3 DNA reads TGTGCCAGCAGCACAGGACTAGCGGCTCTGGGTGAGCAGTTCTTC. This encodes CASSTGLAALGEQFF.

This sequence joins TRBV5-1 and TRBJ1-1; TRBD1 agrees at 9 bases. The CDR3 covers 14 residues. The germline gives CDR1 SGHRS, CDR2 YFSETQ. After removal of 4 bases from V and 4 bases from J, the junction contained 5 bases not matched to a gene. The CDR3 region is CASSPGTGITEAFF. The CDR3 DNA reads as TGCGCCAGCAGCCCGGGGACAGGGATCACTGAAGCTTTCTTT.

The chain links TRBV5-5 to TRBJ1-5; D unclear. Germline assignment: CDR1 SGHKS and CDR2 YYEKEE (reference sequence). V lost 0 bases, J lost 4 bases, and 8 bases lay in between. CDR3 length: 14 residues. CDR3 DNA: TGTGCCAGCAGCTTGGCCACGGGGAATCAGCCCCAGCATTTT. Translation gives CASSLATGNQPQHF.

The chain recombines TRBV6-1 with TRBJ2-7; D gene unclear. This CDR3 has 15 amino acids. Germline V CDR1 and CDR2: MNHNS, SASEGT. The V end lost 3 bases, the J end lost 2 bases, and 14 bases lay between the germline ends. For the CDR3, the DNA is TGTGCCAGCAGTGAGGTGCAGGTCGTCACCTACGAGCAGTACTTC. This translates into CASSEVQVVTYEQYF.

This clone was seen once. Written as DNA, the CDR3 is TGTGCCAGCAGCTTGGCCGTTATGGCGGGAGGCTCCTACAATGAGCAGTTCTTC. It yields the protein CASSLAVMAGGSYNEQFF. The chain couples TRBV5-4 to TRBJ2-1; TRBD2 aligns across 8 bases. Germline V gene sequence: CDR1 SGHNT, CDR2 YYREEE (reference sequence). V was pared by 0 bases and J by 0 bases, with 8 bases of the junction left unmatched. The CDR3 extends over 18 amino acids.

This clone was counted a few times. The rearrangement uses TRBV11-2 and TRBJ1-1; D is possibly TRBD1 (5 bases). The ends were cut back, 9 bases at V and 1 base at J, with 12 bases in the middle. The CDR3 spans 13 residues. CDR1 and CDR2 from the germline V gene are SGHAT and FQNNGV. CDR3 loop: CASGLGRNTEAFF. The CDR3 DNA follows: TGTGCCAGTGGTTTGGGGCGGAACACTGAAGCTTTCTTT.

The rearrangement joins TRBV4-1 to TRBJ1-5, with D unresolved. With 3 bases removed from V and 0 bases from J, the gap between germline ends came to 9 bases. The CDR3 runs to 15 residues. Germline V gene data show CDR1 as MGHRA and CDR2 as YSYEKL. CDR3 in DNA: TGCGCCAGCAGCCACAGGTTAGATAGCAATCAGCCCCAGCATTTT. Translation gives CASSHRLDSNQPQHF.

The CDR3: CATSRGSPFAGDGYTF. For the CDR3, the DNA is TGTGCCACCAGCAGAGGAAGTCCGTTCGCCGGTGATGGCTACACCTTC. The gene calls are TRBV15 and TRBJ1-2; no reliable D call. CDR1 and CDR2 (germline): LNHNV, YYDKDF (reference sequence). Trimming cost V 1 base and J 6 bases, with 18 bases left between them. The CDR3 contains 16 residues.

The V call is TRBV5-4, the J call TRBJ2-1; TRBD2 aligns across 9 bases. V lost 4 bases, J lost 6 bases, and 20 bases stayed unmatched. The CDR3 loop spans 19 amino acids. Germline-derived CDR1 and CDR2 are SGHNT and YYREEE (reference sequence). CDR3 loop: CASSLIGRGGIRAVNEQFF. The CDR3 nucleotides read TGTGCCAGCAGCCTAATAGGGCGGGGGGGCATTAGGGCGGTCAATGAGCAGTTCTTC.

In its sample, this clone was seen once. The chain employs TRBV5-6 and TRBJ2-5; D is undetermined. CDR1 and CDR2 (germline): SGHDT, YYEEEE. V lost 2 bases and J 0 bases, leaving 5 bases between the germline ends. CDR3 length equals 13 residues. DNA for the CDR3: TGTGCCAGCAGCTTCCTTTACCAAGAGACCCAGTACTTC. Amino acid sequence: CASSFLYQETQYF.

The chain links TRBV9 to TRBJ2-1, with no clear D. The V end was cut by 3 bases, the J end by 4 bases, with 14 bases between. The CDR3 runs to 15 residues. Germline V gives CDR1 SGDLS, CDR2 YYNGEE. CDR3 in amino acids: CASSAYSGSYNEQFF. The CDR3 nucleotides read TGTGCCAGCAGCGCTTACTCCGGGTCTTACAATGAGCAGTTCTTC.

The chain employs TRBV4-1 and TRBJ2-1, with 7 bases matching TRBD1. This CDR3 contains 14 residues. V was pared by 0 bases and J by 9 bases, with 5 bases of the junction left unmatched. Germline CDR1 and CDR2: MGHRA and YSYEKL. The CDR3 DNA reads as TGCGCCAGCAGCCAAGAGACAGGGTGGACTGAGCAGTTCTTC. This sequence encodes CASSQETGWTEQFF.

The J gene is TRBJ2-3, the V gene TRBV6-1; TRBD1 aligns across 7 bases. V was pared by 7 bases and J by 2 bases, with 6 bases of the junction left unmatched. Germline CDR1 and CDR2: MNHNS and SASEGT. This CDR3 has 14 amino acids. CDR3 region: CASTPTGDTDTQYF. CDR3 DNA sequence: TGTGCCAGCACTCCCACAGGGGACACAGATACGCAGTATTTT.

The chain uses TRBV28 and TRBJ2-7; perhaps TRBD1 as D (6 bases). V lost 6 bases, J lost 9 bases, and 18 bases lay in between. CDR3 length: 13 amino acids. The germline V gene has CDR1 MDHEN and CDR2 SYDVKM. This chain's CDR3 is CASSPTDRSGQYF. The CDR3 DNA sequence: TGTGCCAGCAGCCCCACTGACAGGTCGGGGCAGTACTTC.

The chain combines TRBV28 with TRBJ1-1; a possible D gene is TRBD1 (6 bases). The germline V gene encodes CDR1 MDHEN and CDR2 SYDVKM. With 6 bases removed from V and 5 bases from J, the gap between germline ends came to 16 bases. This CDR3 is 14 amino acids long. The DNA of the CDR3 is TGTGCCAGCAGGTTACAGGGAACGGGTACTGAAGCTTTCTTT. Amino acid sequence: CASRLQGTGTEAFF.

The J gene is TRBJ2-5, the V gene TRBV5-4; TRBD2 matches at 10 bases. After removal of 0 bases from V and 5 bases from J, the junction contained 4 bases not matched to a gene. This CDR3 has 15 residues. Germline CDR1 is SGHNT and CDR2 is YYREEE (reference sequence). The CDR3 DNA follows: TGTGCCAGCAGCTTGGGAGCGGGAGGGCCCGAGACCCAGTACTTC. Translated, it gives CASSLGAGGPETQYF.

This chain links TRBV6-1 with TRBJ1-2; 8 bases align to TRBD1. This CDR3 is 12 amino acids long. Looked up from germline, CDR1 is MNHNS and CDR2 is SASEGT. V lost 4 bases and J lost 5; bases outside the gene matches: 0. CDR3 region: CASSGTGYGYTF. The CDR3 nucleotides read TGTGCCAGCAGTGGGACAGGGTATGGCTACACCTTC.

This chain connects TRBV30 to TRBJ2-7; TRBD1 might be the D (6 bases). The CDR3 is 13 residues long. The germline V and J ends were trimmed by 4 bases and 6 bases, with 16 bases remaining between them. Germline V lookup: CDR1 GTSNPN, CDR2 SVGIG (reference sequence). The CDR3 loop is CAWIRIQGFEQYF. The CDR3, as DNA: TGTGCCTGGATCCGTATACAGGGATTCGAGCAGTACTTC.

The V call is TRBV2, the J call TRBJ2-7, with 7 bases aligning to TRBD1. The germline V gene has CDR1 SNHLY and CDR2 FYNNEI. The CDR3 spans 14 residues. The trim removed 7 bases at V and 2 bases at J, leaving 8 bases unmatched. Written as DNA, the CDR3 is TGTGCCAGCAAAACTGGGACAGAGACCTACGAGCAGTACTTC. It encodes CASKTGTETYEQYF.

This chain uses TRBV7-9 with TRBJ1-4; D is undetermined. CDR1 and CDR2 from the germline V gene are SEHNR and FQNEAQ (reference sequence). The CDR3 length is 13 residues. Trimming stripped 3 bases from V and 13 bases from J, with 15 bases between. Written as DNA, the CDR3 is TGTGCCAGCAGCTTTCGACGAGAAACGGGACTGTTTTTT. Its protein is CASSFRRETGLFF.

The chain employs TRBV4-1 and TRBJ2-7; D ambiguous. CDR1 is MGHRA and CDR2 is YSYEKL in the germline V gene. This CDR3 is 16 amino acids long. V was pared by 0 bases and J by 2 bases, with 14 bases between. The CDR3 reads CASSQELTLPTYEQYF. For the CDR3, the DNA is TGCGCCAGCAGCCAAGAGTTAACCCTACCCACCTACGAGCAGTACTTC.

The gene calls are TRBV25-1 and TRBJ1-1, with a possible D match to TRBD1 (6 bases). The CDR3 is made up of 16 amino acids. CDR1 is MGHDK and CDR2 is SYGVNS in the germline V gene. Trimming pared 5 bases from V and 0 bases from J, leaving 16 bases between. The CDR3 protein is CASSTLGGRMNTEAFF. CDR3 sequence (DNA): TGTGCCAGCAGTACCCTGGGGGGGCGGATGAACACTGAAGCTTTCTTT. The full variable domain, completed using reference TRBV25-1 and TRBJ1-1, is EADIYQTPRYLVIGTGKKITLECSQTMGHDKMYWYQQDPGMELHLIHYSYGVNSTEKGDLSSESTVSRIRTEHFPLTLESARPSHTSQYLCASSTLGGRMNTEAFFGQGTRLTVV.

This clone has just a few counts. J is TRBJ1-5 and V is TRBV19, with TRBD1 identical over 7 bases. This CDR3 is 18 amino acids long. Germline V gives CDR1 LNHDA, CDR2 SQIVND (reference sequence). With 1 base clipped from V and 4 bases from J, the junction kept 13 bases outside the gene matches. CDR3 in DNA: TGTGCCAGTAGTATAGTCAGTGATCCGGGACAGCTTAATCAGCCCCAGCATTTT. Residues: CASSIVSDPGQLNQPQHF.

V gene TRBV4-1 combines with J gene TRBJ2-2; a possible D gene is TRBD1 (5 bases). CDR3 length equals 14 residues. Germline V gene data show CDR1 as MGHRA and CDR2 as YSYEKL. V was cut by 1 base and J by 4 bases, with 7 bases left in between. CDR3 DNA: TGCGCCAGCAGCCAAGCCAGGGTCACCGGGGAGCTGTTTTTT. This translates into CASSQARVTGELFF.

This chain uses TRBV11-2 with TRBJ2-7; tentative D call: TRBD2 (5 bases). CDR1 and CDR2 (germline): SGHAT, FQNNGV. Trimming stripped 5 bases from V and 6 bases from J, with 23 bases between. The CDR3 contains 16 residues. CDR3 amino acids: CASSPAVAAYRLEQYF. The CDR3 DNA is TGTGCCAGCAGCCCAGCGGTCGCGGCCTATCGGCTCGAGCAGTACTTC.